Following are 27 T cell receptor beta chains from one sample sequenced in a study of metastatic and nonmetastatic thyroid tumors. No treatment had been given to any patient before thyroid surgery. TCRdb used MiXCR to call clones anew from the PCR reads. The sample holds more than 10,000 clones; under 25% are singletons and the top ten take less than 60%. Sequenced material: blood. The receptor source for this set is a male donor with papillary thyroid cancer or a benign thyroid nodule (not recorded which). Some clones in this sample may be carry-over from other donors' samples.

The sample holds many counts of this clone. The chain combines TRBV6-1 with TRBJ2-5; D may be TRBD2 (5 bases). The CDR3 contains 16 residues. Trimming shortened V by 2 bases and J by 1 base, and 14 bases separated the two germline ends. Germline assignment: CDR1 MNHNS and CDR2 SASEGT. CDR3 coding DNA: TGTGCCAGCAGTGAAATCTCCGGCGAGGGCCAAGAGACCCAGTACTTC. Residues: CASSEISGEGQETQYF.

This clone is categorized as medium-sized. This chain links TRBV28 with TRBJ2-5, with 7 bases identical to TRBD1. The V gene's germline CDR1 is MDHEN and CDR2 SYDVKM. With V trimmed by 7 bases and J by 4 bases, 12 bases remained unmatched. CDR3 length equals 15 residues. The CDR3 region has the DNA TGTGCCAGCATCCTGTCCGGGACAGAAGGAGAGACCCAGTACTTC. It translates to CASILSGTEGETQYF.

The V gene is TRBV20-1, the J gene TRBJ2-7, with 7 bases aligning to TRBD1. This CDR3 has 13 residues. The V segment lost 0 bases and the J segment 4 bases; nucleotides outside the gene matches: 3. CDR1 is DFQATT, CDR2 SNEGSKA, per germline (reference sequence). CDR3 amino acids: CSARDIQGYEQYF. CDR3 DNA sequence: TGCAGTGCTAGAGATATACAGGGGTACGAGCAGTACTTC.

The chain is built from TRBV7-2 and TRBJ2-7; D might be TRBD1 (5 bases). Deletions cut 5 bases from V and 6 bases from J, with 14 bases between. The CDR3 is made up of 13 amino acids. Germline V lookup: CDR1 SGHTA, CDR2 FQGNSA. The CDR3 protein is CASSPTTGVEQYF. The CDR3, as DNA: TGTGCCAGCAGCCCTACCACAGGCGTCGAGCAGTACTTC.

This clone was detected a few times. The chain has TRBV6-1 and TRBJ2-7; 8 nucleotides line up with TRBD2. Looked up from germline, CDR1 is MNHNS and CDR2 is SASEGT. The CDR3 covers 14 residues. V shed 8 bases, J shed 4 bases, and the junction held 10 bases outside the gene matches. The CDR3, as DNA: TGTGCCAGCCCTGTCAGCGGGAGTGGGTACGAGCAGTACTTC. Its protein product is CASPVSGSGYEQYF.

This rearrangement joins TRBV5-1 to TRBJ2-1, with 11 bases fitting TRBD2. This CDR3 region has 14 residues. Germline V CDR1 and CDR2: SGHRS, YFSETQ. The J segment lost 7 bases and the V segment lost 6 bases, leaving 6 bases of the junction unmatched. The CDR3 sequence is CASTNSGRVNEQFF. The CDR3 DNA is TGCGCCAGCACCAATAGCGGGAGGGTAAATGAGCAGTTCTTC. The entire variable domain, with the rest obtained from reference TRBV5-1 and TRBJ2-1, is as follows: KAGVTQTPRYLIKTRGQQVTLSCSPISGHRSVSWYQQTPGQGLQFLFEYFSETQRNKGNFPGRFSGRQFSNSRSEMNVSTLELGDSALYLCASTNSGRVNEQFFGPGTRLTVL.

This clone was found many times. The rearrangement uses TRBV9 and TRBJ2-1; 13 bases align to TRBD2. Germline CDR1 reads SGDLS; CDR2 reads YYNGEE. Trimming removed 4 bases from V and 11 bases from J; junction bases left unmatched: 12. The CDR3 consists of 16 residues. In nucleotides, the CDR3 is TGTGCCAGCAGCTGGGGACTAGCGGGAACCGGCCCCCAGCAGTTCTTC. Protein: CASSWGLAGTGPQQFF. Looking up the rest from reference TRBV9 and TRBJ2-1 gives the full variable domain: DSGVTQTPKHLITATGQRVTLRCSPRSGDLSVYWYQQSLDQGLQFLIQYYNGEERAKGNILERFSAQQFPDLHSELNLSSLELGDSALYFCASSWGLAGTGPQQFFGPGTRLTVL.

The V and J genes are TRBV7-2 and TRBJ2-2; D is ambiguous. The CDR3 spans 14 residues. V lost 1 base and J lost 8, with 11 bases in between. CDR1 and CDR2 (germline): SGHTA, FQGNSA. The CDR3 nucleotides are TGTGCCAGCAGCTTAGTCGGCTTCGGGGGGGAGCTGTTTTTT. It codes for CASSLVGFGGELFF. Filled out from reference TRBV7-2 and TRBJ2-2, the complete variable domain reads GAGVSQSPSNKVTEKGKDVELRCDPISGHTALYWYRQSLGQGLEFLIYFQGNSAPDKSGLPSDRFSAERTGGSVSTLTIQRTQQEDSAVYLCASSLVGFGGELFFGEGSRLTVL.

V usage is TRBV6-1 and J usage is TRBJ2-2; 8 bases match TRBD1. The length of the CDR3 is 15 residues. V was clipped by 6 bases and J by 2 bases; unmatched bases: 5. In germline, CDR1 is MNHNS, CDR2 SASEGT. In DNA form, the CDR3 reads TGTGCCAGCAGCCCGACAGGGGATAACACCGGGGAGCTGTTTTTT. As protein: CASSPTGDNTGELFF.

This sequence joins TRBV11-1 and TRBJ2-1; D might be TRBD1 (6 bases). The germline CDR1 and CDR2 sequences are SGHAT and FQDESV (reference sequence). With 4 bases removed from V and 9 bases from J, the gap between germline ends came to 22 bases. This CDR3 has 16 residues. This CDR3 is CASSYTPRQVILEQFF. For the CDR3, the DNA is TGTGCCAGCAGCTACACCCCGAGACAGGTAATTCTTGAGCAGTTCTTC.

This clone was observed a handful of times. The chain's CDR3 is CASSFTGGYGYTF. The CDR3 bases are TGCGCCAGCAGCTTTACAGGGGGCTATGGCTACACCTTC. This chain joins TRBV5-1 and TRBJ1-2; 8 bases match TRBD1. CDR1 SGHRS and CDR2 YFSETQ come from the germline V gene. The CDR3 is made up of 13 amino acids. The trim removed 2 bases at V and 4 bases at J, leaving 1 base unmatched.

In its sample, this clone is hyperexpanded. The genes are TRBV25-1 and TRBJ2-2, with 10 bases that match TRBD1. This CDR3 is built from 15 residues. The ends lost 2 bases at V and 7 bases at J; junction bases unmatched: 4. Germline V gene sequence: CDR1 MGHDK, CDR2 SYGVNS. CDR3 amino acids: CASSERQGAGGELFF. The CDR3 DNA is TGTGCCAGCAGTGAACGACAGGGGGCGGGCGGGGAGCTGTTTTTT.

This clone appeared many times. The chain combines TRBV6-1 with TRBJ2-7; D unresolved. The germline CDR1 and CDR2 sequences are MNHNS and SASEGT. Between the trimmed V and J ends, which lost 6 bases and 9 bases, there was a span of 15 bases. The CDR3 runs to 12 residues. This chain's CDR3 is CASSLSVRRQYF. The CDR3 region has the DNA TGTGCCAGCAGCCTCTCCGTGCGGCGGCAGTACTTC.

This clone was seen a single time. The chain employs TRBV4-1 and TRBJ2-6; 9 nucleotides agree with TRBD1. Germline V gene sequence: CDR1 MGHRA, CDR2 YSYEKL. Trimming took 1 base from V and 13 from J; bases not matched to a gene: 8. The CDR3 length is 15 residues. The CDR3 coding sequence is TGCGCCAGCAGCCAAGCCCCGGGACAGGGTCGGGTCCTGACTTTC. Translated, it gives CASSQAPGQGRVLTF.

This clone was recorded a few times. This chain connects TRBV6-2 or TRBV6-3 to TRBJ2-7; 15 bases are a match to TRBD2. Germline V gene lookup returns CDR1 MNHEY and CDR2 SVGEGT. This CDR3 spans 15 amino acids. After removal of 6 bases from V and 7 bases from J, the junction contained 7 bases not matched to a gene. CDR3 sequence: CASRLRTSGRVEQYF. CDR3 DNA: TGTGCCAGCAGACTCCGGACTAGCGGGAGGGTGGAGCAGTACTTC.

This clone was detected only a few times. J is TRBJ2-2 and V is TRBV6-1; no firm D call. The CDR3 sequence is 14 residues long. The V gene's germline CDR1 is MNHNS and CDR2 SASEGT. V lost 6 bases and J 3 bases, leaving 11 bases between the germline ends. The CDR3 is CASSLTVDTGELFF. The CDR3 DNA sequence: TGTGCCAGCAGCCTCACCGTGGACACCGGGGAGCTGTTTTTT.

There are a few counts of this clone. The chain couples TRBV7-6 to TRBJ2-1; 7 bases are shared with TRBD2. Germline values: CDR1 SGHVS, CDR2 FNYEAQ. The J segment lost 12 bases and the V segment lost 5 bases, leaving 7 bases of the junction unmatched. The CDR3 runs 12 residues. CDR3 in amino acids: CASSPGLDGQFF. CDR3 coding DNA: TGTGCCAGCAGCCCTGGACTAGACGGGCAGTTCTTC.

The sample holds many counts of this clone. The CDR3 DNA reads as TGTGCCAGCTCATGGGGGGCGGTCGAGCAGTACTTC. Its translation is CASSWGAVEQYF. The V gene is TRBV18, the J gene TRBJ2-7; D is tentatively TRBD1 or TRBD2 (6 bases each). Trimming shortened V by 5 bases and J by 6 bases, and 11 bases separated the two germline ends. The CDR3 is made up of 12 amino acids. Germline CDR1 KGHSH, CDR2 LQKENI.

V gene TRBV20-1 combines with J gene TRBJ2-1, with 11 bases matching TRBD2. The germline gives CDR1 DFQATT, CDR2 SNEGSKA (reference sequence). V was pared by 6 bases and J by 9 bases, with 10 bases of the junction left unmatched. This CDR3 is built from 14 residues. This CDR3 is CSALSGRGIGEQFF. In DNA, the CDR3 is TGCAGTGCCCTTAGCGGGAGGGGTATAGGTGAGCAGTTCTTC.

A few counts support this clone. A much bigger clone sits one base away, suggesting this may be a read error. This chain connects TRBV25-1 to TRBJ1-4; possible D gene TRBD1, 5 bases. The germline V gene has CDR1 MGHDK and CDR2 SYGVNS. Trimming removed 4 bases at V and 10 bases at J, with 13 bases between. This CDR3 region has 13 residues. The CDR3 DNA is TGTGCCAGCAGTGGGGGGGAGATAGGAAAACTGTTTTTT. Amino acids: CASSGGEIGKLFF.

This clone was picked up many times. CDR3 coding DNA: TGTGCCAGCACCTTGAATTATCAAGAGACCCAGTACTTC. This gives the protein CASTLNYQETQYF. The chain joins TRBV7-2 to TRBJ2-5; D unclear. V lost 7 bases, J lost 2 bases, and 11 bases lay in between. In germline, CDR1 is SGHTA, CDR2 FQGNSA. This CDR3 has 13 amino acids.

The V and J genes are TRBV2 and TRBJ1-5; maybe TRBD1 (6 bases). The CDR3 totals 16 residues. V was cut by 5 bases and J by 2 bases, with 16 bases left in between. Germline CDR1 is SNHLY and CDR2 is FYNNEI. CDR3 amino acids: CASSPPTGGGNQPQHF. In DNA, the CDR3 is TGTGCCAGCAGTCCACCCACGGGGGGCGGCAATCAGCCCCAGCATTTT.

The chain recombines TRBV6-1 with TRBJ1-1; D gene ambiguous. This CDR3 region has 16 residues. V dropped 8 bases and J dropped 0 bases, with 19 bases sitting between them. CDR1 and CDR2 from the germline V gene are MNHNS and SASEGT. CDR3 loop: CASRPHAGLMNTEAFF. The CDR3 DNA reads TGTGCCAGCCGACCCCACGCAGGCCTGATGAACACTGAAGCTTTCTTT.

This chain links TRBV24-1 with TRBJ2-2, with D possibly matching TRBD2 (5 bases). This CDR3 contains 18 residues. Trimming cost V 0 bases and J 0 bases, with 13 bases left between them. Germline loops: CDR1 KGHDR, CDR2 SFDVKD. Here the CDR3 DNA reads TGTGCCACCAGTGATTTGCCGGGGAACCGTGCGAACACCGGGGAGCTGTTTTTT. Protein sequence: CATSDLPGNRANTGELFF.

The V and J genes are TRBV12-3 or TRBV12-4 and TRBJ1-2; perhaps TRBD1 as D (6 bases). The V end lost 2 bases, the J end lost 6 bases, and 19 bases lay between the germline ends. This CDR3 contains 16 residues. CDR3: CASSLLVRTGWDGYTF. CDR3 in DNA: TGTGCCAGCAGTTTATTAGTGAGAACAGGGTGGGATGGCTACACCTTC.

This clone came up a few times. This chain joins TRBV2 and TRBJ1-2; D perhaps matches TRBD1 (6 bases). Germline CDR1 is SNHLY and CDR2 is FYNNEI. The CDR3 length is 14 residues. V lost 4 bases, J lost 3 bases, and 12 bases lay in between. The CDR3 nucleotides read TGTGCCAGCAGTGTGGACAGAGAGGACTATGGCTACACCTTC. This codes for CASSVDREDYGYTF. Full variable domain (missing parts from reference TRBV2 and TRBJ1-2): EPEVTQTPSHQVTQMGQEVILRCVPISNHLYFYWYRQILGQKVEFLVSFYNNEISEKSEIFDDQFSVERPDGSNFTLKIRSTKLEDSAMYFCASSVDREDYGYTFGSGTRLTVV.

This clone was picked up many times. The genes are TRBV10-3 and TRBJ2-4; D is unclear. V gave up 8 bases and J gave up 2 bases, with 10 bases separating them. The CDR3 contains 13 residues. Per the germline V gene, CDR1 is ENHRY and CDR2 is SYGVKD. The CDR3 protein is CAIQSPSKNIQYF. CDR3 DNA: TGTGCCATCCAGTCCCCCTCCAAAAACATTCAGTACTTC.